Listed below are T cell receptor beta chains from one sample, sequenced in a study of cytotoxic CD8 clonotypes in ibrutinib-treated CLL. Only in-frame clones appear in the TCRdb table, and some are missing; sequencing was by immunoSEQ multiplex PCR. This sample has 200,000 to 250,000 clones; just under 80% occur once, and the top ten carry over 10%. This specimen consisted of PBMCs, obtained after 12 months of ibrutinib treatment. The receptors were gathered from a human donor with chronic lymphocytic leukemia. The conserved cysteine and the conserved F or W are not part of the CDR3 here. Fields, in order: J gene, V gene, CDR3 protein.

j_call: TRBJ1-3; v_call: TRBV28; cdr3_aa: ASSLGTVGGNTIY
j_call: TRBJ1-1; v_call: TRBV7-3; cdr3_aa: ASSLMGQGDTEAF
j_call: TRBJ2-1; v_call: TRBV5-6; cdr3_aa: ASRPPGLAGNNEQF
j_call: TRBJ1-5; v_call: TRBV30; cdr3_aa: AWSGPGTGLADQPQH
j_call: TRBJ1-2; v_call: TRBV5-1; cdr3_aa: ASSLGPGDRENYGYT
j_call: TRBJ2-7; v_call: TRBV7-9; cdr3_aa: ASSLPVGRTFSYEQY
j_call: TRBJ2-3; v_call: TRBV6-1; cdr3_aa: ASTLAGYTDTQY
j_call: TRBJ2-7; v_call: TRBV15; cdr3_aa: ATSRGADRNEQY
j_call: TRBJ1-5; v_call: TRBV18; cdr3_aa: ASSRAYRGDQPQH
j_call: TRBJ1-6; v_call: TRBV27; cdr3_aa: ASSFRANSPLH
j_call: TRBJ1-5; v_call: TRBV27; cdr3_aa: ASSLSGNQPQH
j_call: TRBJ2-1; v_call: TRBV6-5; cdr3_aa: ASSHGTAWYNEQF
j_call: TRBJ2-5; v_call: TRBV20-1; cdr3_aa: GTRDETQY
j_call: TRBJ1-3; v_call: TRBV6-1; cdr3_aa: ASSKDSTGAVSGNTIY
j_call: TRBJ1-2; v_call: TRBV6-5; cdr3_aa: AITFKNYGYT
j_call: TRBJ1-2; v_call: TRBV5-1; cdr3_aa: ASSLVGRTNYGYT
j_call: TRBJ1-1; v_call: TRBV10-1; cdr3_aa: ASSDEKNTEAF
j_call: TRBJ1-5; v_call: TRBV5-1; cdr3_aa: ASSLSGSNQPQH
j_call: TRBJ1-1; v_call: TRBV28; cdr3_aa: ASTGDPTEAF
j_call: TRBJ2-7; v_call: TRBV30; cdr3_aa: AWSESSYEQY
j_call: TRBJ2-1; v_call: TRBV5-4; cdr3_aa: ASSGTENNEQF
j_call: TRBJ1-5; v_call: TRBV6-5; cdr3_aa: ASSRTGYDQPQH
j_call: TRBJ1-1; v_call: TRBV19; cdr3_aa: ASRLQGNTEAF
j_call: TRBJ2-3; v_call: TRBV5-1; cdr3_aa: VSGTQDTQY
j_call: TRBJ2-5; v_call: TRBV7-9; cdr3_aa: ASSLVGDRPSETQY
j_call: TRBJ2-7; v_call: TRBV5-1; cdr3_aa: ASSLEGYEQY
j_call: TRBJ2-7; v_call: TRBV2; cdr3_aa: ASISTGGHYEQY
j_call: TRBJ1-2; v_call: TRBV9; cdr3_aa: ASSLYPGGYGYT
j_call: TRBJ1-4; v_call: TRBV7-9; cdr3_aa: ASSSNNGQGAEKLF
j_call: TRBJ2-7; v_call: TRBV28; cdr3_aa: ASTGPQSRFYEQY
j_call: TRBJ2-5; v_call: TRBV6-1; cdr3_aa: ASSEYVGGGEETQY
j_call: TRBJ1-2; v_call: TRBV5-4; cdr3_aa: ASSLWQGSGYT
j_call: TRBJ1-2; v_call: TRBV4-2; cdr3_aa: ASSQDSGRDSSNYGYT
j_call: TRBJ1-3; v_call: TRBV19; cdr3_aa: ASSFGQGNTIY
j_call: TRBJ2-5; v_call: TRBV30; cdr3_aa: AWSGPGETQY
j_call: TRBJ1-3; v_call: TRBV5-1; cdr3_aa: ASSPDLAGNTIY
j_call: TRBJ2-5; v_call: TRBV15; cdr3_aa: ATSRDRASGQETQY
j_call: TRBJ1-2; v_call: TRBV28; cdr3_aa: ASWAGSSSGVYGYT
j_call: TRBJ2-6; v_call: TRBV7-9; cdr3_aa: ASSLHSGANVLT
j_call: TRBJ2-2; v_call: TRBV10-1; cdr3_aa: ASSDVVGAATGELF
j_call: TRBJ1-4; v_call: TRBV7-6; cdr3_aa: ASSLGTGGYEKLF
j_call: TRBJ2-2; v_call: TRBV7-2; cdr3_aa: ASSSLSIAANTGELF
j_call: TRBJ2-7; v_call: TRBV6-1; cdr3_aa: ASSYGAEQY
j_call: TRBJ2-1; v_call: TRBV9; cdr3_aa: ASSIGGGEQF